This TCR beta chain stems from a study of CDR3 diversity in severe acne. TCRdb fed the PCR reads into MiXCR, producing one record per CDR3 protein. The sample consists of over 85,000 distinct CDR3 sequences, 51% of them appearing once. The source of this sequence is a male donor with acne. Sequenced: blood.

CDR3 sequence reads: CASSLIQGFYNEQFF. In DNA, the CDR3 is TGTGCCAGCAGCTTGATCCAGGGTTTTTACAATGAGCAGTTCTTC. The J gene is TRBJ2-1, the V gene TRBV5-6, with a possible D match to TRBD1 (5 bases). CDR3 length: 15 amino acids. V was pared by 1 base and J by 4 bases, with 12 bases between. CDR1 is SGHDT, CDR2 YYEEEE, per germline.